One sample yielded the 29 T cell receptor beta chains listed below, sequenced in a study of T cell responses to AZD1222 COVID-19 vaccine. TCRdb keeps only in-frame clones here, not all; method: immunoSEQ multiplex PCR. The data show more than 150,000 clones, around 92% seen once. This sample comprised peripheral blood, obtained on day 0 of AZD1222 vaccination. The source of these receptors is an adult in good health.

This clone was seen a handful of times. V and J are TRBV28 and TRBJ1-2; the D gene is possibly TRBD1 (5 bases). CDR1 is MDHEN, CDR2 SYDVKM, per germline. Trimming took 7 bases from V and 5 from J, leaving 26 bases between them. The CDR3 sequence is 17 residues long. CDR3 nucleotide sequence: TGTGCCAGCAATGGGCGGGGGTTCTCAGGGCGCGCGTATGGCTACACCTTC. Amino acids: CASNGRGFSGRAYGYTF.

The gene calls are TRBV3-1 (or the pseudogene TRBV3-2) and TRBJ1-1; a possible D gene is TRBD1 (5 bases). V was shortened by 1 base and J by 6 bases, with 12 bases between the two germline ends. Germline CDR1 and CDR2: LGHDT and YNNKEL (reference sequence). The CDR3 is made up of 14 amino acids. CDR3 in DNA: TGTGCCAGCAGCCAAGTTGTGAAGGGGTCTGAAGCTTTCTTT. This gives the protein CASSQVVKGSEAFF.

The chain has TRBV5-6 and TRBJ1-3; 7 nucleotides line up with TRBD1. Germline V gives CDR1 SGHDT, CDR2 YYEEEE. V shed 4 bases, J shed 3 bases, and the junction held 7 bases outside the gene matches. CDR3 length equals 15 residues. The CDR3 here is CASSEITGDGNTIYF. The CDR3 coding sequence is TGTGCCAGCAGCGAAATCACAGGGGATGGAAACACCATATATTTT.

The V gene is TRBV27, the J gene TRBJ1-1; no firm D call. This CDR3 is built from 14 residues. With 6 bases removed from V and 0 bases from J, the gap between germline ends came to 11 bases. Germline V gives CDR1 MNHEY, CDR2 SMNVEV (reference sequence). The CDR3 protein is CASSPRVMNTEAFF. The CDR3 region has the DNA TGTGCCAGCAGCCCCCGGGTCATGAACACTGAAGCTTTCTTT.

The chain links TRBV4-1 to TRBJ2-1; D may be TRBD1 (5 bases). Germline V gives CDR1 MGHRA, CDR2 YSYEKL. V was trimmed by 4 bases and J by 3 bases, leaving 16 bases between them. CDR3 size: 16 residues. The CDR3 coding sequence is TGCGCCAGCAGCCCGGATATGGACACGTTCTACAATGAGCAGTTCTTC. It translates to CASSPDMDTFYNEQFF.

This clone has a single count. The V and J genes are TRBV5-6 and TRBJ1-6; unclear D gene. Trimming took off 0 bases at V and 7 bases at J, with 8 bases between the two ends. CDR3 size: 14 residues. Germline-derived CDR1 and CDR2 are SGHDT and YYEEEE. The CDR3 DNA reads as TGTGCCAGCAGCTTGGGGCGCGGCAATTCACCCCTCCACTTT. Protein sequence: CASSLGRGNSPLHF.

V usage is TRBV7-2 and J usage is TRBJ1-1; a weak D match, TRBD1 (6 bases). The CDR3 has 19 residues. The V gene's germline CDR1 is SGHTA and CDR2 FQGNSA. V shed 6 bases and J shed 6 bases, with 32 bases lying between them. CDR3 DNA: TGTGCCAGCAGTATTAGTAGTCGGCAGGGGTGGCCTAAGGGGGCTGAAGCTTTCTTT. Its protein is CASSISSRQGWPKGAEAFF.

V gene TRBV4-2 combines with J gene TRBJ2-5; 9 bases fit TRBD1. Germline trimming cut 2 bases from V and 4 bases from J; bases unmatched to any gene: 5. This CDR3 region has 15 residues. Germline V gene lookup returns CDR1 LGHNA and CDR2 YNFKEQ. CDR3 protein: CASSQPDRGGETQYF. CDR3 nucleotides: TGTGCCAGCAGCCAACCGGACAGGGGCGGAGAGACCCAGTACTTC.

The chain employs TRBV19 and TRBJ1-5; D is possibly TRBD1 (6 bases). Germline lookup yields CDR1 LNHDA and CDR2 SQIVND (reference sequence). The CDR3 consists of 17 residues. Trimming cost V 1 base and J 2 bases, with 15 bases left between them. The chain's CDR3 is CASSIATRAGGNQPQHF. In nucleotides, the CDR3 is TGTGCCAGTAGTATAGCAACGAGGGCAGGGGGCAATCAGCCCCAGCATTTT.

The chain employs TRBV6-5 and TRBJ1-2; a weak D match, TRBD1 (5 bases). The ends were cut back, 5 bases at V and 8 bases at J, with 9 bases in the middle. Germline lookup yields CDR1 MNHEY and CDR2 SVGAGI. The CDR3 is made up of 11 amino acids. The DNA for the CDR3 is TGTGCCAGCAGTACAGGAGGGGGCTACACCTTC. This encodes CASSTGGGYTF.

CDR3 sequence reads: CATSDLLAGGQNEQYV. CDR3 nucleotides: TGTGCCACCAGTGACCTACTAGCGGGGGGGCAAAACGAGCAGTACGTC. The chain recombines TRBV24-1 with TRBJ2-7; 13 bases line up with TRBD2. Germline CDR1 reads KGHDR; CDR2 reads SFDVKD. The CDR3 has 16 amino acids. With V trimmed by 4 bases and J by 5 bases, 7 bases remained unmatched.

This clone was observed a handful of times. The chain is built from TRBV7-9 and TRBJ1-3; D not resolved. The CDR3 runs to 12 residues. The V gene lost 1 base and the J gene lost 4 bases, with 2 bases spanning the gap. Germline-derived CDR1 and CDR2 are SEHNR and FQNEAQ (reference sequence). CDR3 DNA: TGTGCCAGCAGCTTAGAAGGAAACACCATATATTTT. This sequence encodes CASSLEGNTIYF.

The rearrangement links TRBV19 to TRBJ2-1; TRBD2 might be the D (5 bases). CDR1 LNHDA and CDR2 SQIVND come from the germline V gene (reference sequence). This CDR3 is built from 13 residues. V dropped 5 bases and J dropped 5 bases, with 10 bases sitting between them. The CDR3 coding sequence is TGTGCCAGTAGTCCGGACGGGGACAATGAGCAGTTCTTC. Translated: CASSPDGDNEQFF. Supplemented by reference TRBV19 and TRBJ2-1, the full variable domain reads DGGITQSPKYLFRKEGQNVTLSCEQNLNHDAMYWYRQDPGQGLRLIYYSQIVNDFQKGDIAEGYSVSREKKESFPLTVTSAQKNPTAFYLCASSPDGDNEQFFGPGTRLTVL.

The gene calls are TRBV6-6 and TRBJ2-1; 11 bases map to TRBD2. Per the germline V gene, CDR1 is MNHNY and CDR2 is SVGAGI (reference sequence). The CDR3 runs to 15 residues. The J segment lost 7 bases and the V segment lost 7 bases, leaving 9 bases of the junction unmatched. The CDR3 nucleotides are TGTGCCAGCACCTTGCCGGCTAGCGGGAGGAATGAGCAGTTCTTC. This gives the protein CASTLPASGRNEQFF.

The V and J genes are TRBV4-1 and TRBJ2-3; D gene uncertain. Germline-derived CDR1 and CDR2 are MGHRA and YSYEKL. CDR3 length: 12 amino acids. V dropped 2 bases and J dropped 2 bases, with 2 bases sitting between them. CDR3 amino acids: CASSQPTDTQYF. The CDR3 nucleotides read TGCGCCAGCAGCCAACCCACAGATACGCAGTATTTT.

This chain uses TRBV4-1 with TRBJ2-2, with 10 nucleotides matching TRBD1. The CDR3 loop spans 18 amino acids. Trimming cost V 3 bases and J 1 base; bases outside gene matches: 8. Germline CDR1 and CDR2: MGHRA and YSYEKL. The CDR3 DNA follows: TGCGCCAGCAGCCATGACAGGGGGCTGATTGGGAACACCGGGGAGCTGTTTTTT. Amino acid sequence: CASSHDRGLIGNTGELFF.

V usage is TRBV6-5 and J usage is TRBJ1-2, with 9 bases aligning to TRBD1. Looked up from germline, CDR1 is MNHEY and CDR2 is SVGAGI. The CDR3 is 16 residues long. Losses at the gene ends were 0 bases for V and 2 bases for J; bases not matched to a gene: 4. Here the CDR3 reads CASSYSHRGQNYGYTF. The CDR3 coding sequence is TGTGCCAGCAGTTACTCCCACAGGGGGCAGAACTATGGCTACACCTTC.

The CDR3 bases are TGTGCCAGCAATGGAGGGCGGGGTGCTAACTATGGCTACACCTTC. This gives the protein CASNGGRGANYGYTF. The rearrangement links TRBV2 to TRBJ1-2; D unclear. The CDR3 is 15 residues long. Trimming cost V 7 bases and J 0 bases, with 15 bases left between them. The germline gives CDR1 SNHLY, CDR2 FYNNEI.

The chain has TRBV3-1 (or the pseudogene TRBV3-2) and TRBJ2-7; 9 nucleotides agree with TRBD2. With 4 bases clipped from V and 3 bases from J, the junction kept 4 bases outside the gene matches. This CDR3 spans 14 amino acids. CDR1 and CDR2 from the germline V gene are LGHDT and YNNKEL (reference sequence). CDR3 sequence (DNA): TGTGCCAGCAGCCGGACTAGCGTTAACTACGAGCAGTACTTC. This sequence encodes CASSRTSVNYEQYF.

The chain has TRBV6-4 and TRBJ2-2; 7 nucleotides agree with TRBD2. Germline CDR1 reads MRHNA; CDR2 reads SNTAGT. After removal of 4 bases from V and 4 bases from J, the junction contained 6 bases not matched to a gene. The CDR3 covers 15 residues. This CDR3 is CASSVAGEGTGELFF. The CDR3 bases are TGTGCCAGCAGTGTTGCGGGAGAGGGCACCGGGGAGCTGTTTTTT.

The chain joins TRBV5-5 to TRBJ2-3, with TRBD1 matching over 7 bases. The CDR3 is made up of 15 amino acids. Per germline, CDR1 SGHKS and CDR2 YYEKEE (reference sequence). Losses at the gene ends were 3 bases for V and 2 bases for J; bases not matched to a gene: 6. CDR3 sequence reads: CASSYRDRDTDTQYF. The CDR3 bases are TGTGCCAGCAGCTACCGGGACAGAGACACAGATACGCAGTATTTT.

The gene calls are TRBV18 and TRBJ2-3; weak D call: TRBD1 (7 bases). The ends were cut back, 0 bases at V and 10 bases at J, with 20 bases in the middle. The germline CDR1 and CDR2 sequences are KGHSH and LQKENI. This CDR3 is built from 16 residues. CDR3 bases: TGTGCCAGCTCACCACCCCCAGGGGGGACACAAAAATCGCAGTATTTT. Its protein product is CASSPPPGGTQKSQYF.

V gene TRBV15 combines with J gene TRBJ2-5; TRBD1 matches 8 bases. CDR1 LNHNV and CDR2 YYDKDF come from the germline V gene (reference sequence). This CDR3 is built from 16 residues. V lost 5 bases and J lost 5; bases outside the gene matches: 13. The CDR3 sequence: CATSGGTGGLFETQYF. The CDR3 DNA sequence: TGTGCCACCAGCGGGGGGACAGGCGGATTGTTTGAGACCCAGTACTTC. Together with reference TRBV15 and TRBJ2-5, the CDR3 gives the full variable domain: DAMVIQNPRYQVTQFGKPVTLSCSQTLNHNVMYWYQQKSSQAPKLLFHYYDKDFNNEADTPDNFQSRRPNTSFCFLDIRSPGLGDTAMYLCATSGGTGGLFETQYFGPGTRLLVL.

This chain uses TRBV6-7 with TRBJ2-7; 16 bases line up with TRBD2. TRBV6-7 is known as an ORF, though its function is uncertain. With 5 bases clipped from V and 6 bases from J, the junction kept 19 bases outside the gene matches. There are 20 residues in the CDR3. The CDR3 region is CASSPPGLAGGDIGSGEQYF. The CDR3 coding sequence is TGTGCCAGCAGTCCTCCGGGACTAGCGGGAGGGGACATCGGAAGTGGCGAGCAGTACTTC.

This sequence joins TRBV6-5 and TRBJ2-7; D gene uncertain. V lost 6 bases and J lost 5, with 20 bases in between. Germline V gene data show CDR1 as MNHEY and CDR2 as SVGAGI. The CDR3 consists of 15 residues. Written as DNA, the CDR3 is TGTGCCAGCAGCCAAGGGAAGATGAGTAGGAACGAGCAGTACGTC. This encodes CASSQGKMSRNEQYV.

The J gene is TRBJ1-1, the V gene TRBV4-3; D gene uncertain. CDR3 length: 15 amino acids. The V end was cut by 0 bases, the J end by 2 bases, with 10 bases between. Per the germline V gene, CDR1 is LGHNA and CDR2 is YSLEER. The CDR3 DNA sequence: TGCGCCAGCAGCCAAGATTCAACAGACAACACTGAAGCTTTCTTT. Protein: CASSQDSTDNTEAFF.

The chain joins TRBV7-6 to TRBJ1-1; perhaps TRBD1 as D (6 bases). Between the trimmed V and J ends, which lost 1 base and 0 bases, there was a span of 12 bases. This CDR3 is built from 16 residues. Germline CDR1 reads SGHVS; CDR2 reads FNYEAQ. The CDR3 is CASSLGTGQVNTEAFF. The DNA for the CDR3 is TGTGCCAGCAGCTTAGGAACGGGACAAGTGAACACTGAAGCTTTCTTT.

This rearrangement joins TRBV30 to TRBJ2-2; no reliable D call. In germline, CDR1 is GTSNPN, CDR2 SVGIG (reference sequence). This CDR3 is built from 12 residues. The V end was cut by 2 bases, the J end by 7 bases, with 8 bases between. The CDR3 DNA follows: TGTGCCTGGAGTCCGGCAATCGGGGAGCTGTTTTTT. Translating gives CAWSPAIGELFF.

The rearrangement uses TRBV27 and TRBJ2-3; TRBD2 agrees at 13 bases. The CDR3 spans 16 residues. The V gene's germline CDR1 is MNHEY and CDR2 SMNVEV (reference sequence). J gave up 6 bases and V 6 bases, and 9 bases lay outside the gene matches. CDR3 residues: CASSLGLAGDLDTQYF. As DNA, the CDR3 is TGTGCCAGCAGCCTCGGACTAGCGGGGGATTTGGATACGCAGTATTTT.